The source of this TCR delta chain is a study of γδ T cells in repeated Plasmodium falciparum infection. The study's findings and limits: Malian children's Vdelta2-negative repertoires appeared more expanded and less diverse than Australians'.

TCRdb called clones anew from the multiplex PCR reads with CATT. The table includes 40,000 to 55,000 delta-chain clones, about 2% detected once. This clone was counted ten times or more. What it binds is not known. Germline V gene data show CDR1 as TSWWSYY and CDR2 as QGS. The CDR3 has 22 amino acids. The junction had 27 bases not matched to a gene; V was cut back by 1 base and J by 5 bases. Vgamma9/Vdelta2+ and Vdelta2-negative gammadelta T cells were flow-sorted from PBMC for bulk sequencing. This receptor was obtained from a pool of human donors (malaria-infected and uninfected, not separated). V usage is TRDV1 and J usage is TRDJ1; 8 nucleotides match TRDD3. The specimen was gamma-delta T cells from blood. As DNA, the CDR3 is TGTGCTCTTGGGGAACATCCCCTCCTATACATGTACTGGGGGTGGCGGACGGATAAACTCATCTTT. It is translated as CALGEHPLLYMYWGWRTDKLIF.